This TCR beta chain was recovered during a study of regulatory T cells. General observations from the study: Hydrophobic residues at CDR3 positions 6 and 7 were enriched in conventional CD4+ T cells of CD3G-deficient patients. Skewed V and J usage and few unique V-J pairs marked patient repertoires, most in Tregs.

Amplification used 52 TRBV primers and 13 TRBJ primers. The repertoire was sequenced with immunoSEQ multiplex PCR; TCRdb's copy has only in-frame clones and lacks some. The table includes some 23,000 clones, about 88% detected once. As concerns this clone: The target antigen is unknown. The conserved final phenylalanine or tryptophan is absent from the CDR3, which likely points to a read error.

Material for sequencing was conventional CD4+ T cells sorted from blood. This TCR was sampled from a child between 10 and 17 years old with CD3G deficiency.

CDR3 nucleotide sequence: TGCGCCAGCAGTCAGCCAGGGTGGGCTCTCACCTACGAGCAGTACCTC. Protein sequence: CASSQPGWALTYEQYL. V is TRBV23-1 and J is TRBJ2-7, with D maybe TRBD1 (5 bases). TRBV23-1 is labeled an ORF, and its function is uncertain. V was shortened by 3 bases and J by 2 bases, with 17 bases between the two germline ends. This CDR3 spans 16 amino acids.